This T cell receptor (beta chain) was identified in a study of post-analysis software for immune sequencing data. Background on the study: Included courses were relapsing-remitting and secondary progressive multiple sclerosis; progressive-relapsing multiple sclerosis was also included.

Every TCR beta cDNA library bore unique molecular identifiers. T cells numbering roughly 1 to 10 million yielded some 480,000 cDNA molecules. TCRdb re-called the PCR reads with MiXCR, one entry per CDR3 protein. The repertoire holds hundreds of thousands of distinct CDR3 sequences, with 53% as singletons. Note on this clonotype: The antigen is not known.

General study points: A few TRBV segments appeared more often in patients than in controls, and TRBV5-6, TRBV5-1 and TRBV20-1 were among these. Those samples that were prepared in the same batch co-clustered strongly by F measure. Significantly lower normalized Chao1 diversity was found in patients with multiple sclerosis relative to controls.

V was pared by 6 bases and J by 9 bases, with 30 bases between. Germline V gene data show CDR1 as MNHNS and CDR2 as SASEGT. This CDR3 comprises 17 residues. The chain uses TRBV6-1 and TRBJ2-7; D is perhaps TRBD1 (5 bases). The source material was blood. This receptor was obtained from a girl aged 5 to 17 with multiple sclerosis. CDR3 nucleotides: TGTGCCAGCAGCCGCGCTGGGGTCCAGGGTGGCCTACGAGCGCAGTACTTC. It is translated as CASSRAGVQGGLRAQYF.